This TCR beta chain is drawn from a study of CD8+CD57+ T cells in acquired aplastic anemia. Study background: Isolated CD4+ and CD8+ cells, once sorted, yielded DNA averaging around 3.1 ug. Study-wide results and limits: Overlap between patients and controls comprised just under 30 CD8+ CDR3 sequences. The CD8+ Simpson's diversity of patients and controls was not significantly different.

The CDR3 has 13 residues. The germline CDR1 and CDR2 sequences are SGHRS and YFSETQ. Trimming took 4 bases from V and 13 from J, leaving 17 bases between them. Of note for this clonotype: Antigen: not known.

CDR3 and TCR beta VDJ profiling relied on a genomic DNA template. Using its own MiXCR run on the reads, TCRdb lists one record per CDR3 protein. Counted here are about 400,000 distinct CDR3 sequences, just under 70% occurring once; the ten biggest clones make up 4%. This clonotype originated in a human donor in good health, serving as a control. The rearrangement uses TRBV5-1 and TRBJ2-2, with D maybe TRBD2 (7 bases). Input material: sorted CD4+, CD8+, or CD8+CD57+ T cells (not recorded which) from PBMCs. CDR3 protein: CASSRSGGARLFF. The CDR3, as DNA: TGCGCCAGCAGCCGAAGTGGGGGGGCGCGGCTGTTTTTT.